This T cell receptor (beta chain) was recovered during a study of cytomegalovirus exposure and HLA in healthy donors. Study in general: It was reported in a later analysis that the 100 to 150 validation repertoires used the same platform as the approximately 620 first-cohort repertoires.

Note on this clone: Its target is unknown.

Data came from immunoSEQ multiplex PCR; TCRdb stores just in-frame clones and leaves some out. This table holds 250,000 to 350,000 clones, just over 85% found once. Broader study findings: Reports showed the classifier diagnosing cytomegalovirus status with high specificity and sensitivity. It was 150 or so TCR beta chains that were listed as cytomegalovirus-associated.

The CDR3 contains 15 residues. The V gene end was trimmed by 5 bases and the J gene end by 3 bases; junction bases not matched to a gene: 6. The germline gives CDR1 SGHRS, CDR2 YFSETQ. This sequence joins TRBV5-1 and TRBJ2-1; TRBD1 matches 9 bases. The clonotype was recovered from a woman younger than 30 in good health and CMV-seronegative. The specimen was PBMCs. The CDR3 reads CASRAGTGHYNEQFF. CDR3 in DNA: TGCGCCAGCAGGGCCGGGACAGGGCACTACAATGAGCAGTTCTTC.